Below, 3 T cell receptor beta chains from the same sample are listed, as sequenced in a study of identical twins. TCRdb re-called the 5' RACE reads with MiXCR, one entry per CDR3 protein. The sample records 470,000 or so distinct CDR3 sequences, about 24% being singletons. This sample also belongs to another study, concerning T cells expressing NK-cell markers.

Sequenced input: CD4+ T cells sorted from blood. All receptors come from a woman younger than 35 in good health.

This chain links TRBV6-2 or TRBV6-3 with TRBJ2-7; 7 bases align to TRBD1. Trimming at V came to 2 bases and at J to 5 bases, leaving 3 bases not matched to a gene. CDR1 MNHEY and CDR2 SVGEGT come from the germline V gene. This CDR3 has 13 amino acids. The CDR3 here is CASSYGQADEQYF. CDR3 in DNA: TGTGCCAGCAGTTACGGACAGGCTGACGAGCAGTACTTC.

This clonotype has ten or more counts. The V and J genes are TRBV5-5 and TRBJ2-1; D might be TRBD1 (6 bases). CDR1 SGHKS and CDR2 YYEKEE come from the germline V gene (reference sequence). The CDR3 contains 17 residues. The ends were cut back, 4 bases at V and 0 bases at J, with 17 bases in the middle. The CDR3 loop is CASSGNRIGGSYNEQFF. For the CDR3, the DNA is TGTGCCAGCAGCGGAAACAGGATAGGGGGCTCCTACAATGAGCAGTTCTTC.

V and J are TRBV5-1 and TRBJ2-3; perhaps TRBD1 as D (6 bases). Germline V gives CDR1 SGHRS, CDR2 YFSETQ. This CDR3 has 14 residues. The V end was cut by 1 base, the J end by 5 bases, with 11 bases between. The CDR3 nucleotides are TGCGCCAGCAGCTTGAACCGAGGGGGAGATACGCAGTATTTT. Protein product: CASSLNRGGDTQYF.